This passage covers 2 T cell receptor beta chains from one sample sequenced in a study of blood T cell repertoires in COVID-19. TCRdb's copy holds only in-frame clones and misses some; the assay was immunoSEQ multiplex PCR. This sample has 450,000 or so clones; nearly 90% occur once, and the top ten carry approximately 0.9%. Sequences were obtained from peripheral blood. Every receptor here comes from a man between 18 and 29 years old with COVID-19, enrolled during active disease.

The chain employs TRBV6-2 or TRBV6-3 and TRBJ1-3; 10 nucleotides agree with TRBD1. The CDR3 runs 13 residues. V trimming: 2 bases; J trimming: 9 bases; junction bases outside the gene matches: 1. CDR1 MNHEY and CDR2 SVGEGT come from the germline V gene. The CDR3 DNA follows: TGTGCCAGCAGTTACGGGACAGGGGTCACCATATATTTT. As protein: CASSYGTGVTIYF.

This chain uses TRBV5-6 with TRBJ1-1, with D tentatively TRBD1 (6 bases). The CDR3 consists of 13 residues. Germline-derived CDR1 and CDR2 are SGHDT and YYEEEE. The V end was cut by 5 bases, the J end by 3 bases, with 11 bases between. The chain's CDR3 is CASRMTGDTEAFF. In DNA, the CDR3 is TGTGCCAGCAGAATGACAGGAGACACTGAAGCTTTCTTT.